The rows below give T cell receptor beta chains drawn from one sample of a study of blood T cell repertoires in COVID-19. Produced via immunoSEQ multiplex PCR; TCRdb's table is partial and in-frame only. The sample yields approximately 670,000 clones, about 90% seen once. The specimen sequenced was peripheral blood. The source is a woman aged 18 to 35 with acute or convalescent COVID-19. The CDR3 runs from the conserved cysteine through the conserved F or W.

CDR3 protein: CASSVDSWAGGYTF
V gene: TRBV9
J gene: TRBJ1-2

CDR3 protein: CAWSGGRGSGPYGYTF
V gene: TRBV30
J gene: TRBJ1-2

CDR3 protein: CASRYSSTDTQYF
V gene: TRBV5-1
J gene: TRBJ2-3

CDR3 protein: CASSLRQNTEAFF
V gene: TRBV11-3
J gene: TRBJ1-1

CDR3 protein: CATSDPRDRGFGYTF
V gene: TRBV24-1
J gene: TRBJ1-2

CDR3 protein: CASSYQNRVGNSLLHF
V gene: TRBV6-5
J gene: TRBJ1-6

CDR3 protein: CASRPPPRGNDEKLFF
V gene: TRBV6-6
J gene: TRBJ1-4

CDR3 protein: CASSLQQGVYEQYF
V gene: TRBV7-2
J gene: TRBJ2-7

CDR3 protein: CASSSAGTDYGYTF
V gene: TRBV27
J gene: TRBJ1-2

CDR3 protein: CASSHLEGAAGAFF
V gene: TRBV6-5
J gene: TRBJ1-1

CDR3 protein: CASSPDRDYGYTF
V gene: TRBV7-8
J gene: TRBJ1-2

CDR3 protein: CASSYSRGFKGYGYTF
V gene: TRBV6-2/TRBV6-3
J gene: TRBJ1-2

CDR3 protein: CASSPIQGPTDTQYF
V gene: TRBV4-1
J gene: TRBJ2-3

CDR3 protein: CASSVREETQYF
V gene: TRBV2
J gene: TRBJ2-5

CDR3 protein: CASRRGQVRNYGYTF
V gene: TRBV6-5
J gene: TRBJ1-2

CDR3 protein: CASSLRQTNEKLFF
V gene: TRBV18
J gene: TRBJ1-4

CDR3 protein: CASSAIASRTNYGYTF
V gene: TRBV25-1
J gene: TRBJ1-2

CDR3 protein: CASRDRDYEQYF
V gene: TRBV28
J gene: TRBJ2-7

CDR3 protein: CASSSGNNQPQHF
V gene: TRBV7-9
J gene: TRBJ1-5

CDR3 protein: CASSLLAGVEGYTF
V gene: TRBV28
J gene: TRBJ1-2

CDR3 protein: CASSLGASGDNEQFF
V gene: TRBV5-4
J gene: TRBJ2-1

CDR3 protein: CASSYGGSNQPQHF
V gene: TRBV6-2/TRBV6-3
J gene: TRBJ1-5

CDR3 protein: CASSRQGRDNSPLHF
V gene: TRBV19
J gene: TRBJ1-6

CDR3 protein: CASSKPSYTF
V gene: TRBV21-1
J gene: TRBJ1-2

CDR3 protein: CASSPTGVLSGNTIYF
V gene: TRBV7-9
J gene: TRBJ1-3

CDR3 protein: CASRDSGTGISYEQYF
V gene: TRBV5-1
J gene: TRBJ2-7

CDR3 protein: CAWSPRDRVVGAYGYTF
V gene: TRBV30
J gene: TRBJ1-2